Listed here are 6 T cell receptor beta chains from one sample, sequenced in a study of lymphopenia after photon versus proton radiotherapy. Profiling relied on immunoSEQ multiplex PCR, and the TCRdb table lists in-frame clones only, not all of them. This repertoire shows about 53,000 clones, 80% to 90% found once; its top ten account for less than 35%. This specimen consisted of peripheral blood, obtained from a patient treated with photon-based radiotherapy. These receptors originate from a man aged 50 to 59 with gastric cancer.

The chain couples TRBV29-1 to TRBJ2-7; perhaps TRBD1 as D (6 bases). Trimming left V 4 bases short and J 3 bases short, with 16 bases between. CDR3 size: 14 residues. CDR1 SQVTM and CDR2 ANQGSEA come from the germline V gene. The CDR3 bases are TGCAGCGTTGGAGGGGTAGGGGGTGGCTACGAGCAGTACTTC. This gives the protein CSVGGVGGGYEQYF.

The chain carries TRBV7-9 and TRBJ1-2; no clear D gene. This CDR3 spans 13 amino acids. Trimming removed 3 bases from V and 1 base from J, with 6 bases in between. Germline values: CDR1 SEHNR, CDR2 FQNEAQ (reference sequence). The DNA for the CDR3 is TGTGCCAGCAGCTTGTTCAGTAACTATGGCTACACCTTC. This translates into CASSLFSNYGYTF.

The CDR3 coding sequence is TGTGCCAGCCAGACTAGCGGGAGCGCGTACGAGCAGTACTTC. Encoded protein: CASQTSGSAYEQYF. The J gene is TRBJ2-7, the V gene TRBV6-1; TRBD2 aligns across 12 bases. The CDR3 runs 14 residues. Germline lookup yields CDR1 MNHNS and CDR2 SASEGT. With V trimmed by 8 bases and J by 4 bases, 6 bases remained unmatched.

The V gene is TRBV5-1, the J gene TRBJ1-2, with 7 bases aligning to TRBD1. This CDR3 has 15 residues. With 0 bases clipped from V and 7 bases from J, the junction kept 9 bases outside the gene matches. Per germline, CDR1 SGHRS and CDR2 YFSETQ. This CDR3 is CASSLGQGVVGGYTF. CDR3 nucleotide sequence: TGCGCCAGCAGCTTGGGACAGGGAGTAGTAGGTGGCTACACCTTC.

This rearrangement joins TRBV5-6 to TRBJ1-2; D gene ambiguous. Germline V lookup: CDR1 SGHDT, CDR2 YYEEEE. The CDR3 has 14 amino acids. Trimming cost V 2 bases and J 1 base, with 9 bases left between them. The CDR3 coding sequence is TGTGCCAGCAGCTTCCCGACAAGTAACTATGGCTACACCTTC. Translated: CASSFPTSNYGYTF.

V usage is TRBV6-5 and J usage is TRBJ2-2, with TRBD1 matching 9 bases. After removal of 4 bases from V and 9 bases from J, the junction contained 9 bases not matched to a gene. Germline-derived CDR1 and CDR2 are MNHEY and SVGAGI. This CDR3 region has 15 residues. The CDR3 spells CASSWRTGVERELFF. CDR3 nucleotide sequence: TGTGCCAGCAGTTGGAGGACAGGGGTTGAAAGGGAGCTGTTTTTT.